A selection of T cell receptor beta chains follows, all from one sample in a study of vaccination effects on CD4 cells after COVID-19. Their recognized antigens are unknown. This table comes from immunoSEQ multiplex PCR, and its TCRdb copy is limited to in-frame clones, with some not included. The repertoire holds over 25,000 clones, 55% to 75% seen once, with roughly a tenth in the top ten. Sequenced material: CD4+ T cells from PBMCs cultured with SARS-CoV-2 spike peptides, taken before COVID-19 vaccination. These TCRs come from a human donor who received a COVID-19 vaccine. The CDR3 runs from the conserved cysteine through the conserved F or W. D genes are given only for firm matches. The size entry is marked missing in some rows and otherwise reads once, few, many or a size class.

13	-	TRBV12-5	-	TRBJ2-6	CASALSGANVLTF	TGTGCTAGTGCCCTATCTGGGGCCAACGTCCTGACTTTC
12	-	TRBV6-6	-	TRBJ2-1	CASSPTPNEQFF	TGTGCCAGCAGTCCCACCCCTAATGAGCAGTTCTTC
13	-	TRBV6-6	few	TRBJ1-5	CASSYRSNQPQHF	TGTGCCAGCAGTTACCGAAGCAATCAGCCCCAGCATTTT
10	-	TRBV10-1	-	TRBJ2-7	CASGDYEQYF	TGCGCCAGCGGAGACTACGAGCAGTACTTC
15	-	TRBV20-1	-	TRBJ1-3	CSASLSGSSGNTIYF	TGCAGTGCTAGTCTTTCAGGGTCTTCTGGAAACACCATATATTTT
14	-	TRBV19	once	TRBJ2-7	CAKDEGNTTYEQYF	TGTGCCAAAGACGAGGGGAACACCACCTACGAGCAGTACTTC
14	TRBD1	TRBV6-2/TRBV6-3	-	TRBJ1-2	CASRYFRDRGGYTF	TGTGCCAGCAGGTACTTCCGGGACAGGGGTGGCTACACCTTC
15	TRBD2	TRBV9	-	TRBJ2-1	CASSVAGTNYNEQFF	TGTGCCAGCAGCGTAGCGGGGACTAACTACAATGAGCAGTTCTTC
15	TRBD1	TRBV5-3	-	TRBJ2-7	CARSRNRGCSYEQYF	TGTGCCAGAAGCCGAAACAGGGGATGCTCCTACGAGCAGTACTTC
15	-	TRBV6-5	-	TRBJ1-3	CASSYSGRAGNTIYF	TGTGCCAGCAGTTACTCGGGCAGGGCTGGAAACACCATATATTTT
19	TRBD2	TRBV5-4	-	TRBJ2-2	CASSRPGLAGGPSTGELFF	TGTGCCAGCAGCAGGCCGGGACTAGCGGGAGGGCCGAGCACCGGGGAGCTGTTTTTT
17	-	TRBV21-1	few	TRBJ2-1	CASRIVCGACWHNEQFF	TGTGCCAGCAGGATAGTGTGCGGGGCTTGTTGGCACAATGAGCAGTTCTTC
12	-	TRBV18	few	TRBJ2-7	CASSPSSYEQYF	TGTGCCAGCTCCCCAAGCTCCTACGAGCAGTACTTC
16	-	TRBV19	once	TRBJ2-2	CASSDSQRGLSGELFF	TGTGCCAGTTCCGACAGTCAAAGGGGATTATCCGGGGAGCTGTTTTTT
13	-	TRBV6-1	-	TRBJ1-1	CASSEAQGMQAFF	TGTGCCAGCAGTGAAGCTCAGGGAATGCAAGCTTTCTTT
15	-	TRBV2	-	TRBJ1-2	CASSEAQRQSYGYTF	TGTGCCAGCAGTGAAGCGCAGAGACAGAGCTATGGCTACACCTTC
13	-	TRBV2	few	TRBJ1-1	CASSEARAGEAFF	TGTGCCAGCAGTGAAGCGCGGGCAGGGGAAGCTTTCTTT
14	TRBD1	TRBV7-9	medium-sized	TRBJ2-7	CASSPTGVEYEQYF	TGTGCCAGCAGCCCGACAGGGGTTGAGTACGAGCAGTACTTC
14	-	TRBV10-3	-	TRBJ2-5	CAISESEGGKTQYF	TGTGCCATCAGTGAGTCAGAGGGCGGAAAGACCCAGTACTTC
14	TRBD1	TRBV29-1	-	TRBJ1-4	CSVQRQGVNEKLFF	TGCAGCGTTCAGCGACAGGGGGTGAATGAAAAACTGTTTTTT
11	-	TRBV19	-	TRBJ1-2	CASNSGHGYTF	TGTGCCAGTAACTCCGGGCATGGCTACACCTTC
15	-	TRBV10-3	-	TRBJ1-5	CAISESGDGWEPQHF	TGTGCCATCAGTGAGTCTGGGGACGGGTGGGAGCCCCAGCATTTT
16	TRBD1	TRBV6-5	few	TRBJ1-2	CASSYSRTGGNYGYTF	TGTGCCAGCAGTTATTCGAGGACAGGGGGAAACTATGGCTACACCTTC
17	TRBD2	TRBV5-1	-	TRBJ2-5	CASSLGGGRMSSETQYF	TGCGCCAGCAGCTTGGGGGGGGGACGGATGTCATCTGAGACCCAGTACTTC
15	-	TRBV4-1	-	TRBJ2-1	CASRGASGTYNEQFF	TGCGCCAGCAGGGGGGCCAGCGGGACTTACAATGAGCAGTTCTTC
15	-	TRBV7-9	-	TRBJ1-5	CASSPNRVGNQPQHF	TGTGCCAGCAGCCCAAACAGGGTTGGCAATCAGCCCCAGCATTTT
15	-	TRBV11-2	-	TRBJ1-5	CASSLMGRFNDPQHF	TGTGCCAGCAGCTTAATGGGCAGGTTCAATGATCCCCAGCATTTT
15	TRBD1	TRBV7-6	-	TRBJ1-4	CASSSRGLLDEKLFF	TGTGCCAGCAGCTCCAGGGGGTTATTAGATGAAAAACTGTTTTTT
17	-	TRBV6-2/TRBV6-3	-	TRBJ2-4	CASSLPRRASLENIQYF	TGTGCCAGCAGTCTCCCCCGGCGGGCTAGCCTAGAGAACATTCAGTACTTC
15	-	TRBV10-3	-	TRBJ2-7	CAISDVRDTSYEQYF	TGTGCCATCAGTGACGTCCGGGACACTTCCTACGAGCAGTACTTC
13	TRBD1	TRBV29-1	-	TRBJ1-4	CSAQQGANEKLFF	TGCAGCGCCCAACAGGGGGCTAATGAAAAACTGTTTTTT
14	-	TRBV5-1	-	TRBJ2-2	CASSRLVNTGELFF	TGCGCCAGCAGCCGTTTGGTTAACACCGGGGAGCTGTTTTTT
16	TRBD2	TRBV7-2	-	TRBJ2-7	CASSLVAAGPSYEQYF	TGTGCCAGCAGCTTAGTTGCAGCGGGGCCCTCCTACGAGCAGTACTTC
13	-	TRBV5-1	-	TRBJ2-1	CASSLNSYNEQFF	TGCGCCAGCAGCTTGAACAGCTACAATGAGCAGTTCTTC
11	-	TRBV20-1	-	TRBJ2-2	CSAPRTGELFF	TGCAGTGCTCCAAGGACCGGGGAGCTGTTTTTT
15	TRBD2	TRBV19	few	TRBJ2-5	CASSRTSGGRETQYF	TGTGCCAGTAGTAGGACTAGCGGGGGCCGAGAGACCCAGTACTTC
14	-	TRBV13	-	TRBJ2-2	CASSARANTGELFF	TGTGCCAGCAGCGCCCGGGCGAATACCGGGGAGCTGTTTTTT
15	TRBD1	TRBV7-9	-	TRBJ1-4	CASSLGDRAGEKLFF	TGTGCCAGCAGCTTAGGGGACAGGGCGGGAGAAAAACTGTTTTTT
15	TRBD1	TRBV6-5	-	TRBJ1-1	CASSPGTGWGTEAFF	TGTGCCAGCAGTCCCGGGACAGGGTGGGGCACTGAAGCTTTCTTT
14	-	TRBV3-1/TRBV3-2	few	TRBJ1-4	CASSQVTRGEKLFF	TGTGCCAGCAGCCAAGTGACTCGAGGAGAAAAACTGTTTTTT
13	-	TRBV3-1/TRBV3-2	-	TRBJ2-5	CASSQGAAETQYF	TGTGCCAGCAGCCAAGGGGCGGCGGAGACCCAGTACTTC
18	-	TRBV20-1	-	TRBJ2-1	CSASPPPTRGRKYNEQFF	TGCAGTGCTAGTCCCCCCCCAACTAGGGGGAGGAAATACAATGAGCAGTTCTTC